This passage covers 15 T cell receptor beta chains from one sample sequenced in a study of cytomegalovirus exposure and HLA in healthy donors. Amplification used 60 Vbeta primers and 13 Jbeta primers. Clones were read by immunoSEQ multiplex PCR, and TCRdb kept only the in-frame ones, dropping some. This table has over 80,000 clones, 82% appearing once. The sequencing sample was made of PBMCs. The receptors derive from a man in his fifties in good health and CMV-seronegative.

This chain joins TRBV4-3 and TRBJ2-1; no reliable D call. CDR3 length: 13 residues. CDR1 is LGHNA, CDR2 YSLEER, per germline. The V gene lost 0 bases and the J gene lost 9 bases, with 9 bases spanning the gap. CDR3 residues: CASSQEERVEQFF. The CDR3 DNA reads as TGCGCCAGCAGCCAAGAGGAACGGGTTGAGCAGTTCTTC.

CDR3 protein: CASSPLTGESFYEQYF. In DNA, the CDR3 is TGTGCCAGCAGCCCTCTGACAGGGGAAAGCTTCTACGAGCAGTACTTC. The rearrangement uses TRBV7-9 and TRBJ2-7, with TRBD1 matching 8 bases. There are 16 residues in the CDR3. Looked up from germline, CDR1 is SEHNR and CDR2 is FQNEAQ (reference sequence). The V segment lost 5 bases and the J segment 3 bases; nucleotides outside the gene matches: 12.

This chain joins TRBV5-1 and TRBJ1-1; perhaps TRBD1 as D (5 bases). CDR1 is SGHRS and CDR2 is YFSETQ in the germline V gene. Trimming removed 0 bases from V and 5 bases from J, with 14 bases in between. The CDR3 extends over 15 amino acids. The CDR3 sequence: CASSLEHGGKTEAFF. The CDR3 coding sequence is TGCGCCAGCAGCTTGGAACACGGGGGGAAGACTGAAGCTTTCTTT.

The chain joins TRBV9 to TRBJ2-1; D may be TRBD2 (5 bases). V was trimmed by 2 bases and J by 5 bases, leaving 8 bases between them. The CDR3 length is 13 residues. CDR1 and CDR2 from the germline V gene are SGDLS and YYNGEE. The CDR3 loop is CASSVTGNNEQFF. CDR3 sequence (DNA): TGTGCCAGCAGCGTTACGGGGAACAATGAGCAGTTCTTC.

The genes are TRBV7-8 and TRBJ2-1; weak D call: TRBD1 (7 bases). Per the germline V gene, CDR1 is SGHVS and CDR2 is FQNEAQ. The CDR3 runs to 17 residues. Trimming removed 5 bases from V and 2 bases from J, with 19 bases in between. CDR3 nucleotide sequence: TGTGCCAGCAGCCAGGGGGGAGGTGCTGGTCCCTACAATGAGCAGTTCTTC. Residues: CASSQGGGAGPYNEQFF.

This chain uses TRBV7-2 with TRBJ2-4, with 11 bases matching TRBD2. This CDR3 contains 11 residues. Germline CDR1 is SGHTA and CDR2 is FQGNSA. V lost 3 bases to trimming and J lost 14 bases; unmatched junction nucleotides: 0. CDR3 residues: CASSLGLAEYF. The DNA of the CDR3 is TGTGCCAGCAGCTTGGGACTAGCGGAGTACTTC.

This chain joins TRBV5-1 and TRBJ2-2, with TRBD2 as a possible D gene (5 bases). CDR3 size: 12 residues. Trimming pared 4 bases from V and 9 bases from J, leaving 10 bases between. Per the germline V gene, CDR1 is SGHRS and CDR2 is YFSETQ. The CDR3 region has the DNA TGCGCCAGCAGCCGAGGGCCCCGGGAGCTGTTTTTT. The encoded protein is CASSRGPRELFF.

This clone was seen a single time. The rearrangement links TRBV4-2 to TRBJ2-1, with 10 positions matching TRBD2. In germline, CDR1 is LGHNA, CDR2 YNFKEQ. This CDR3 is 14 amino acids long. The junction had 4 bases not matched to a gene; V was cut back by 1 base and J by 10 bases. The CDR3 reads CASSQALAGEEQFF. CDR3 nucleotides: TGTGCCAGCAGCCAAGCCCTAGCGGGAGAGGAGCAGTTCTTC.

The V and J genes are TRBV19 and TRBJ2-7; weak D call: TRBD1 (6 bases). The V end lost 5 bases, the J end lost 4 bases, and 15 bases lay between the germline ends. CDR1 is LNHDA, CDR2 SQIVND, per germline (reference sequence). The CDR3 has 14 residues. The CDR3 reads CASSALWTEYEQYF. DNA of the CDR3: TGTGCCAGTAGTGCGCTCTGGACAGAGTACGAGCAGTACTTC.

This chain connects TRBV4-1 to TRBJ2-3; tentatively, D is TRBD2 (6 bases). The CDR3 totals 14 residues. In germline, CDR1 is MGHRA, CDR2 YSYEKL. The germline V and J ends were trimmed by 0 bases and 5 bases, with 9 bases remaining between them. The CDR3 bases are TGCGCCAGCAGCCAAGATTGGCGGGGAGATACGCAGTATTTT. Its protein product is CASSQDWRGDTQYF.

The rearrangement joins TRBV30 to TRBJ1-6, with D possibly being TRBD1 (5 bases). Trimming shortened V by 0 bases and J by 7 bases, and 16 bases separated the two germline ends. This CDR3 is built from 16 residues. The V gene's germline CDR1 is GTSNPN and CDR2 SVGIG (reference sequence). Written as DNA, the CDR3 is TGTGCCTGGAGTGTAAGGTTTGGGGCTTCGAATTCACCCCTCCACTTT. It is translated as CAWSVRFGASNSPLHF.

The J gene is TRBJ2-7, the V gene TRBV7-6; D is possibly TRBD1 (6 bases). Germline V gene lookup returns CDR1 SGHVS and CDR2 FNYEAQ. The CDR3 runs to 14 residues. V dropped 5 bases and J dropped 0 bases, with 11 bases sitting between them. CDR3 region: CASSRTGISYEQYF. DNA for the CDR3: TGTGCCAGCAGCAGAACAGGGATCTCCTACGAGCAGTACTTC. Complete variable domain (other parts from reference TRBV7-6 and TRBJ2-7): GAGVSQSPRYKVTKRGQDVALRCDPISGHVSLYWYRQALGQGPEFLTYFNYEAQQDKSGLPNDRFSAERPEGSISTLTIQRTEQRDSAMYRCASSRTGISYEQYFGPGTRLTVT.

This clone is a singleton in its sample. This chain uses TRBV4-1 with TRBJ1-2; D perhaps matches TRBD1 (6 bases). V dropped 4 bases and J dropped 7 bases, with 19 bases sitting between them. Germline V gene data show CDR1 as MGHRA and CDR2 as YSYEKL. This CDR3 is built from 15 residues. The chain's CDR3 is CASSPLQGAHRGYTF. As DNA, the CDR3 is TGCGCCAGCAGCCCGCTACAGGGAGCCCATCGTGGCTACACCTTC.

The chain links TRBV7-9 to TRBJ2-6; no clear D. Trimming removed 5 bases from V and 0 bases from J, with 8 bases in between. The CDR3 totals 15 residues. Looked up from germline, CDR1 is SEHNR and CDR2 is FQNEAQ (reference sequence). The DNA for the CDR3 is TGTGCCAGCAGCCTGGTGGCCTCTGGGGCCAACGTCCTGACTTTC. It specifies CASSLVASGANVLTF.

The chain has TRBV7-2 and TRBJ2-7, with 13 nucleotides matching TRBD2. From germline, CDR1 is SGHTA and CDR2 FQGNSA. The V gene end was trimmed by 4 bases and the J gene end by 7 bases; junction bases not matched to a gene: 10. The CDR3 is made up of 16 amino acids. CDR3 region: CASSSLAGGDGSEQYF. The DNA for the CDR3 is TGTGCCAGCAGCTCACTAGCGGGAGGGGACGGGAGTGAGCAGTACTTC.